The rows below give T cell receptor beta chains drawn from one sample of a study of T-cell memory formation after mild COVID-19. TCRdb re-called the 5' RACE reads with MiXCR, one entry per CDR3 protein. The sample contains more than 300,000 distinct CDR3 sequences, 14% of which appear only once. The sequencing input was PBMCs or a T cell subset sorted from them (not recorded which). The receptor set was obtained from a man aged 18 to 29 who had mild COVID-19 (a few samples of this study predate the infection). Cell type and time point are not known. The CDR3 runs from the conserved cysteine through the conserved F or W. D genes are given only for firm matches. Where a row states a size, it is once, few, many or the class of an expanded clone; other rows omit it.

few	TRBD1	TRBV28	TRBJ1-1	CASSLSSGQAFF
few	-	TRBV10-3	TRBJ1-1	CAISGREGNTEAFF
few	-	TRBV11-2	TRBJ1-6	CASSSFLTGLPPLHF
few	-	TRBV15	TRBJ2-7	CATSAYPGDFSYEQYF
many	TRBD1	TRBV5-1	TRBJ1-6	CASSLVDRVLSPLHF
few	-	TRBV9	TRBJ2-1	CASSLGEGASYNEQFF
-	-	TRBV25-1	TRBJ2-6	CASSEFRAGANVLTF
few	-	TRBV29-1	TRBJ1-2	CSVVANYGYTF
few	TRBD1	TRBV7-8	TRBJ1-5	CASTYRGGNQPQHF
few	-	TRBV4-1	TRBJ1-1	CASSQGIRDIEAFF
few	-	TRBV7-3	TRBJ1-1	CASSLTSAQGNTEAFF
-	TRBD2	TRBV4-3	TRBJ2-7	CASSQDQARGAYEQYF
-	TRBD1	TRBV5-1	TRBJ1-2	CASSWWTGRLYGYTF
many	-	TRBV5-1	TRBJ2-2	CASSPQGSGELFF
few	-	TRBV5-5	TRBJ1-5	CASSTNRVSNQPQHF
few	-	TRBV12-3/TRBV12-4	TRBJ1-5	CASSYLLGDPNQPQHF
-	-	TRBV7-2	TRBJ2-3	CASSLDGHTDTQYF
-	-	TRBV10-3	TRBJ2-2	CAILAGNTGELFF
-	-	TRBV6-1	TRBJ2-7	CASSAHGGQVYEQYF
few	TRBD2	TRBV9	TRBJ2-7	CASSVGLAVNSYEQYF
few	-	TRBV7-2	TRBJ2-5	CASSWGPGLQETQYF
-	-	TRBV3-1	TRBJ2-1	CASSQRGRDEQFF
-	TRBD2	TRBV20-1	TRBJ2-1	CSARDYSGGYNEQFF
few	TRBD2	TRBV7-8	TRBJ2-1	CASSARLADANEQFF
few	-	TRBV12-3/TRBV12-4	TRBJ1-4	CASSPEGIWEKLFF
few	-	TRBV3-1	TRBJ1-2	CASSHEMGARGYTF
few	-	TRBV7-9	TRBJ1-1	CASRLTGSAAFF
few	TRBD1	TRBV4-1	TRBJ1-1	CASSQYRGKNTEAFF
-	TRBD2	TRBV27	TRBJ2-7	CASRIPGRGRVYEQYF
few	TRBD1	TRBV10-3	TRBJ2-3	CAPWTGADTQYF
-	-	TRBV9	TRBJ1-2	CASWDSSNGYTF
-	-	TRBV9	TRBJ2-3	CASSVATFSTDTQYF
few	-	TRBV11-2	TRBJ2-4	CASSLDRVKNIQYF
few	-	TRBV12-3/TRBV12-4	TRBJ1-1	CASTPRVSERGAEAFF
few	TRBD1	TRBV5-1	TRBJ1-5	CASSLEGDRDQPQHF
few	-	TRBV19	TRBJ2-1	CASSLRIDEQFF
many	TRBD2	TRBV6-5	TRBJ2-1	CASSTAPGGIYNEQFF
-	-	TRBV25-1	TRBJ1-2	CASRGVDGYTF
many	-	TRBV4-1	TRBJ2-3	CASSHGLQSTDTQYF
few	-	TRBV4-1	TRBJ2-7	CASSAIPGAYEQYF
-	-	TRBV11-2	TRBJ1-1	CASSFHRESTEAFF
-	TRBD2	TRBV5-1	TRBJ2-3	CASSHGTSGSTDTQYF
-	-	TRBV12-3/TRBV12-4	TRBJ2-7	CASSSLLRAPEQYF
-	-	TRBV10-2	TRBJ2-7	CASSEGGGVSYEQYF
few	-	TRBV4-1	TRBJ1-1	CASSLHRGRMNTEAFF
many	-	TRBV4-3	TRBJ2-2	CASSQDRFPGELFF
-	-	TRBV25-1	TRBJ1-2	CASSELVGVGYTF
-	-	TRBV18	TRBJ1-2	CASSPPSDLYGYTF
-	TRBD1	TRBV27	TRBJ2-1	CASSSLGDSHNEQFF